The text below deals with one T cell receptor beta chain. The CDR3 is 16 amino acids. J was trimmed by 1 base and V by 3 bases; bases with no gene match: 5. Germline assignment: CDR1 LGHNA and CDR2 YNFKEQ. Investigators prepared the TCR beta libraries by applying iRepertoire HTBI primers and Arm-PCR of CDR3 regions. Via MiXCR, TCRdb re-called the multiplex PCR reads, giving one row per CDR3 protein. The profile shows under 400,000 distinct CDR3 sequences, 16% of them singletons. Time point in this sample: newly diagnosed GD, antithyroid drugs for less than 3 months. The TCR library was prepared using RNA isolated from PBMCs. Patients met American Thyroid Association criteria for Graves' disease. The entry originates in a study of regulatory T cells in long-lasting Graves disease. These data were also filed under a second study, of T cells in Graves' hyperthyroidism and ophthalmopathy. That report notes: Diagnoses rested on clinical symptoms, serum thyroxine and TRAb, thyroid ultrasound and orbital computed tomography. Blood held most thyroid clonotypes expanded above 0.001 frequency. Ophthalmopathy was predicted by the model a median of roughly 6.7 months ahead of onset.

The sequence derives from a man in his forties or fifties with Graves disease. This sequence joins TRBV4-2 and TRBJ1-5, with 8 bases identical to TRBD1. The sample in question was peripheral blood mononuclear cells (PBMCs), obtained at new diagnosis, from a patient treated with antithyroid drugs. The CDR3 loop is CASSHNDRGSNQPQHF. The CDR3 DNA sequence: TGTGCCAGCAGCCATAATGACAGGGGAAGCAATCAGCCCCAGCATTTT.